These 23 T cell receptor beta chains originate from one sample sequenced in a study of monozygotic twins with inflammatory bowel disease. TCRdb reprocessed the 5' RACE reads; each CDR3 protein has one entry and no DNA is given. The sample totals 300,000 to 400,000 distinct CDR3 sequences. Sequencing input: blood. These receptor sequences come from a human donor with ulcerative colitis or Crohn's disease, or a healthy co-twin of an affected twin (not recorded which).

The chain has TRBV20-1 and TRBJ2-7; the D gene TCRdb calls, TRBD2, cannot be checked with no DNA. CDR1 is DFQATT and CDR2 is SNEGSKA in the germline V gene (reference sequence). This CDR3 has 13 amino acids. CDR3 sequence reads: CSARRAGGLEQYF.

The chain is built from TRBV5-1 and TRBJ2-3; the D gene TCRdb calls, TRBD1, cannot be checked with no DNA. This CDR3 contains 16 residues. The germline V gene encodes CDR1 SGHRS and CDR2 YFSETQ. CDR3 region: CASSLFWGSSADTQYF.

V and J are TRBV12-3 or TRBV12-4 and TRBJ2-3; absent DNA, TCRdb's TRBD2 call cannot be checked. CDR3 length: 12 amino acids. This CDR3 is CASTPGRDTQYF.

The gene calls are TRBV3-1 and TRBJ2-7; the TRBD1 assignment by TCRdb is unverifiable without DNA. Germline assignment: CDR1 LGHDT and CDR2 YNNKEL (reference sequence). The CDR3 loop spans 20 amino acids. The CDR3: CASSQEGYVGAEARPYKQYF.

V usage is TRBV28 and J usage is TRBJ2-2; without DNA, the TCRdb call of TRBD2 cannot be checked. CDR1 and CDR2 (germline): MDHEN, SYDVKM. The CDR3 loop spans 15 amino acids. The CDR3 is CASLSGLSGSGELFF.

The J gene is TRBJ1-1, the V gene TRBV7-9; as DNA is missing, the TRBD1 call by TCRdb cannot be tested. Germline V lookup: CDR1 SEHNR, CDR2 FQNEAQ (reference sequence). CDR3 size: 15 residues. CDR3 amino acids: CASSLMGGSDTEAFF.

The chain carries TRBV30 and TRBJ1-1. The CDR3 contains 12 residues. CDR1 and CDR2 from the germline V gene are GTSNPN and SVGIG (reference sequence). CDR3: CAWMRESTEAFF.

This CDR3 is CASSAPGSSGNTIYF. The V and J genes are TRBV25-1 and TRBJ1-3; TCRdb lists TRBD1, though no DNA is available to test this call. This CDR3 spans 15 amino acids. Germline V CDR1 and CDR2: MGHDK, SYGVNS.

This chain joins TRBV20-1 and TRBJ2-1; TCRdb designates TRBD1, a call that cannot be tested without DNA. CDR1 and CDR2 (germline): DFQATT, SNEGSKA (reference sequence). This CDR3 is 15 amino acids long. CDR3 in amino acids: CSARDIGSGHNEQVF.

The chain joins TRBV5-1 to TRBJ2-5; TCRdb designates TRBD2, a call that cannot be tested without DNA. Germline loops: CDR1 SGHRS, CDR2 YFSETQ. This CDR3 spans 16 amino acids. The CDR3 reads CASSPGLAVNQETQYF.

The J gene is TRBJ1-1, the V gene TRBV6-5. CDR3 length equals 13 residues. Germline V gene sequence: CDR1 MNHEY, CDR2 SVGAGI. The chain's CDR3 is CASSYRVLTEAFF.

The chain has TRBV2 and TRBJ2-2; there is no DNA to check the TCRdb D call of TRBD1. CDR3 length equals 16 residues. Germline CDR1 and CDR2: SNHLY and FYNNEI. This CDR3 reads CASSEVGGANTGELFF.

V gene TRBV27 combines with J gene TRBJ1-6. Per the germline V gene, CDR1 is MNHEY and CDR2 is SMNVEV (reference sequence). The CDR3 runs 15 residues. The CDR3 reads CASSLEHSTNSPLHF.

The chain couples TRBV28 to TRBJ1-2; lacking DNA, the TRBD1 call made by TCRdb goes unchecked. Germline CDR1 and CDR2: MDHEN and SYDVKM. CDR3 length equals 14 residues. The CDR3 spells CASSLRQGEYGYTF.

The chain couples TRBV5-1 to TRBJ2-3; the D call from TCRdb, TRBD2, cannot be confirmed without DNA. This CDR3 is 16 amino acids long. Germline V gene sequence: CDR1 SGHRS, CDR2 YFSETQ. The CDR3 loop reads CASSPGPEPSTDTQYF. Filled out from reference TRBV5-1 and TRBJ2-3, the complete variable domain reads KAGVTQTPRYLIKTRGQQVTLSCSPISGHRSVSWYQQTPGQGLQFLFEYFSETQRNKGNFPGRFSGRQFSNSRSEMNVSTLELGDSALYLCASSPGPEPSTDTQYFGPGTRLTVL.

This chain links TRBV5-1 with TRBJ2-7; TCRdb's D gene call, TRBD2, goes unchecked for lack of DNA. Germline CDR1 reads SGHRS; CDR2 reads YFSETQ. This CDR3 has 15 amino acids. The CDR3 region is CASSHQRAGDYEQYF.

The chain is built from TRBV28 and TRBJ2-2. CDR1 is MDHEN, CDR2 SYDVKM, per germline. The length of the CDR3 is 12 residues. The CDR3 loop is CASNGDTGELFF.

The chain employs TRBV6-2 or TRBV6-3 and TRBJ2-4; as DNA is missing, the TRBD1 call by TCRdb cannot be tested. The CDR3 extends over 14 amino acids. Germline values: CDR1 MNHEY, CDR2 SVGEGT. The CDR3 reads CASTRPGGRDIQYF.

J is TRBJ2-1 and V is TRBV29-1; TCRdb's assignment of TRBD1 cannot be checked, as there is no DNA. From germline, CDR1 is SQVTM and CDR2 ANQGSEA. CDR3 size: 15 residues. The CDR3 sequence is CSVPRTGEGGNEQFF.

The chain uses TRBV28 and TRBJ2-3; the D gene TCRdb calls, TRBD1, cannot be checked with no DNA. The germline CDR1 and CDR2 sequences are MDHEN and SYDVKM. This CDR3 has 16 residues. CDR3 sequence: CASSSPRQGLTDTQYF.

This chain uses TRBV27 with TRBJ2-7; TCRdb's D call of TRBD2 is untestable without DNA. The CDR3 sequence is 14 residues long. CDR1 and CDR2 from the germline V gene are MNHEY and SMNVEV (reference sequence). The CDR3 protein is CASTRSGGSYEQYF.

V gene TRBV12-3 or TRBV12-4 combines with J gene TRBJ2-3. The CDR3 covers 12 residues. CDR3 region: CASSSSGHTQYF.

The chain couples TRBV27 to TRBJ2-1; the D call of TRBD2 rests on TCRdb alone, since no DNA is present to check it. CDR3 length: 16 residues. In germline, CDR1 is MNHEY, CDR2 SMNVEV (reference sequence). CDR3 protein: CASSLLRGGLENEQFF.